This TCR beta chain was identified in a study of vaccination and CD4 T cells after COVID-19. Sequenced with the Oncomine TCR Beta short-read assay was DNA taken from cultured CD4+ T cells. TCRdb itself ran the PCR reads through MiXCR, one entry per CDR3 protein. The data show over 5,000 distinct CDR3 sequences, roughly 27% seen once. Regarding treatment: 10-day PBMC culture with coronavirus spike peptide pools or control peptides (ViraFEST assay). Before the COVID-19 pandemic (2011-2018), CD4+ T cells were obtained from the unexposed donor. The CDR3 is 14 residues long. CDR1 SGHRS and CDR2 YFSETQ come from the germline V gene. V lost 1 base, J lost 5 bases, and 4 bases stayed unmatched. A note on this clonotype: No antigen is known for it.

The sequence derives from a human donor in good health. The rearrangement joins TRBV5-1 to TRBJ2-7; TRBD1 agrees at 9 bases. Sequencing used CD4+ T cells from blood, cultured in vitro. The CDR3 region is CASSLWDRAHEQYF. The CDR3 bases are TGCGCCAGCAGCTTGTGGGACAGGGCCCACGAGCAGTACTTC. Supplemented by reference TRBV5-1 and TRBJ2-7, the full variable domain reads KAGVTQTPRYLIKTRGQQVTLSCSPISGHRSVSWYQQTPGQGLQFLFEYFSETQRNKGNFPGRFSGRQFSNSRSEMNVSTLELGDSALYLCASSLWDRAHEQYFGPGTRLTVT.